These 14 T cell receptor beta chains originate from one sample sequenced in a study of blood T cells in healthy people across ages. Alongside a J-beta primer mix, a sample-barcoded 5' primer served in a second PCR lasting roughly 7 to 12 cycles. Via MiXCR, TCRdb re-called the 5' RACE reads, giving one row per CDR3 protein. The sample carries over a million distinct CDR3 sequences, 59% recorded once. Sequencing was done on a sample of blood. These TCRs come from a man aged 18 to 29 in good health.

This clonotype was seen repeatedly, ten times or more. The genes are TRBV4-1 and TRBJ2-1; a possible D gene is TRBD2 (5 bases). Germline assignment: CDR1 MGHRA and CDR2 YSYEKL. The CDR3 is made up of 14 amino acids. Trimming removed 8 bases at V and 9 bases at J, with 20 bases between. This CDR3 is CASGRKPDYGEQFF. DNA for the CDR3: TGCGCCAGCGGGAGAAAGCCCGATTACGGTGAGCAGTTCTTC.

The chain combines TRBV29-1 with TRBJ1-2, with D possibly TRBD1 on 5 matching bases. The CDR3 has 12 residues. V was trimmed by 4 bases and J by 8 bases, leaving 14 bases between them. Germline CDR1 and CDR2: SQVTM and ANQGSEA. The CDR3: CSVAGGVEGYTF. The CDR3, as DNA: TGCAGCGTTGCTGGGGGGGTTGAAGGCTACACCTTC.

This clonotype was counted only a few times. The rearrangement joins TRBV4-3 to TRBJ2-7; 9 nucleotides line up with TRBD2. CDR3 length: 15 amino acids. CDR1 LGHNA and CDR2 YSLEER come from the germline V gene. The V and J ends lost 3 bases and 3 bases, in that order; junction bases with no gene match: 6. For the CDR3, the DNA is TGCGCCAGCAGCCAGGGGAAAGCGGGGGGCTACGAGCAGTACTTC. This sequence encodes CASSQGKAGGYEQYF.

This rearrangement joins TRBV20-1 to TRBJ2-2; 8 bases are a match to TRBD1. The CDR3 extends over 15 amino acids. Unmatched junction bases numbered 2, after V lost 1 base and J lost 1 base. CDR1 is DFQATT, CDR2 SNEGSKA, per germline (reference sequence). The CDR3 region has the DNA TGCAGTGCTAGAGTCAGGGGGCGGAACACCGGGGAGCTGTTTTTT. Translation: CSARVRGRNTGELFF.

This chain links TRBV7-9 with TRBJ2-4; 8 nucleotides match TRBD1. The end of the DNA fits TRBJ2-7 better, so the J call may be wrong. CDR1 SEHNR and CDR2 FQNEAQ come from the germline V gene (reference sequence). The CDR3 totals 16 residues. This CDR3 is CASNLGTGGSYFEQYF. The CDR3 DNA reads TGTGCCAGCAACTTGGGCACAGGGGGGTCTTACTTCGAGCAGTACTTC.

This clonotype was picked up a small number of times. The rearrangement uses TRBV3-1 and TRBJ2-7; 7 bases line up with TRBD1. Germline V lookup: CDR1 LGHDT, CDR2 YNNKEL (reference sequence). The CDR3 runs 16 residues. Trimming removed 0 bases from V and 3 bases from J; junction bases left unmatched: 8. For the CDR3, the DNA is TGTGCCAGCAGCCAAGATAAGTTGGGACAGTACTACGAGCAGTACTTC. Its translation: CASSQDKLGQYYEQYF.

This clonotype has more than one count but fewer than ten. The chain carries TRBV3-1 and TRBJ2-1; TRBD2 agrees at 9 bases. Germline-derived CDR1 and CDR2 are LGHDT and YNNKEL (reference sequence). The CDR3 is made up of 17 amino acids. J gave up 4 bases and V 0 bases, and 7 bases lay outside the gene matches. CDR3 DNA: TGTGCCAGCAGCCAAGATTCGGCTAGCGGGACATACAATGAGCAGTTCTTC. Translation gives CASSQDSASGTYNEQFF.

The CDR3 loop is CASSLHAAEPGANVLTF. CDR3 DNA: TGTGCCAGCAGTTTACACGCTGCTGAACCCGGGGCCAACGTCCTGACTTTC. V and J are TRBV28 and TRBJ2-6; no firm D call. Germline V gene data show CDR1 as MDHEN and CDR2 as SYDVKM. The CDR3 length is 17 residues. V was pared by 2 bases and J by 4 bases, with 15 bases between.

This chain connects TRBV27 to TRBJ1-2; D possibly corresponds to TRBD1 (5 bases). The CDR3 loop spans 14 amino acids. CDR1 is MNHEY and CDR2 is SMNVEV in the germline V gene (reference sequence). The ends were cut back, 5 bases at V and 6 bases at J, with 16 bases in the middle. CDR3 bases: TGTGCCAGCAGTCCACTCACCGGACAACATGGCTACACCTTC. Translating it yields CASSPLTGQHGYTF.

The V gene is TRBV4-2, the J gene TRBJ2-1; possibly TRBD2 for D (6 bases). The V and J ends lost 4 bases and 2 bases respectively, with 12 bases between them. Germline CDR1 LGHNA, CDR2 YNFKEQ. CDR3 length: 15 residues. CDR3 sequence: CASSLTRGTYNEQFF. The CDR3 DNA sequence: TGTGCCAGCAGCCTGACCCGGGGGACCTACAATGAGCAGTTCTTC.

This clonotype was seen only a few times. The chain uses TRBV10-3 and TRBJ1-4, with 7 bases identical to TRBD1. CDR1 ENHRY and CDR2 SYGVKD come from the germline V gene. The CDR3 is 12 amino acids. V shed 6 bases and J 8 bases; nucleotides not matched to a gene: 3. Here the CDR3 reads CAISRDSEKLFF. Written as DNA, the CDR3 is TGTGCCATCAGCCGGGACAGCGAAAAACTGTTTTTT.

This clonotype appeared once. The chain recombines TRBV7-2 with TRBJ1-5; D is unresolved. The CDR3 consists of 15 residues. The V end was cut by 1 base, the J end by 3 bases, with 10 bases between. The germline V gene has CDR1 SGHTA and CDR2 FQGNSA. The CDR3 DNA sequence: TGTGCCAGCAGCTTAGGTGGGTTAGTCAATCAGCCCCAGCATTTT. This gives the protein CASSLGGLVNQPQHF. Supplemented by reference TRBV7-2 and TRBJ1-5, the full variable domain reads GAGVSQSPSNKVTEKGKDVELRCDPISGHTALYWYRQSLGQGLEFLIYFQGNSAPDKSGLPSDRFSAERTGGSVSTLTIQRTQQEDSAVYLCASSLGGLVNQPQHFGDGTRLSIL.

The chain couples TRBV20-1 to TRBJ2-7, with 8 positions matching TRBD2. With 7 bases clipped from V and 5 bases from J, the junction kept 10 bases outside the gene matches. This CDR3 is 13 amino acids long. Germline CDR1 and CDR2: DFQATT and SNEGSKA (reference sequence). CDR3 region: CSVGSGSKHEQYF. The CDR3 DNA reads as TGCAGTGTAGGAAGCGGGAGCAAGCACGAGCAGTACTTC.

This clonotype was counted a few times. This chain links TRBV4-3 with TRBJ2-6, with D possibly called TRBD1 or TRBD2 (5 bases each). Trimming took 0 bases from V and 0 from J, leaving 18 bases between them. CDR1 is LGHNA and CDR2 is YSLEER in the germline V gene. This CDR3 spans 20 amino acids. Written as DNA, the CDR3 is TGCGCCAGCAGCCAAGAGCGATTCCGGGACGCATACTCTGGGGCCAACGTCCTGACTTTC. As protein: CASSQERFRDAYSGANVLTF.